This T cell receptor (beta chain) appears in the sequencing data of a study of T-cell reconstitution after alpha-beta-depleted transplantation in children. Study-wide results and limits: The origin of high day-60 TCRbeta diversity in some patients lay in surviving recipient T cells and thymic progenitors.

Unique molecular identifiers were incorporated during preparation of the TCRbeta library. TCRdb re-called the PCR reads through MiXCR, storing one row per CDR3 protein. The table lists hundreds of thousands of distinct CDR3 sequences, about 12% of them singletons. Notes on this clonotype: Its target is unknown.

Germline lookup yields CDR1 SGHAT and CDR2 FQNNGV. The CDR3 spans 15 residues. Trimming removed 6 bases at V and 0 bases at J, with 13 bases between. The sample was PBMCs, taken before TCRalphabeta/CD19-depleted stem cell transplant. The sequence was obtained from a girl aged 2-10 years with congenital amegakaryocytic thrombocytopenia, due to receive a stem cell transplant. The gene calls are TRBV11-2 and TRBJ2-3; the D gene is possibly TRBD1 (5 bases). The chain's CDR3 is CASRVLGQSTDTQYF. CDR3 nucleotide sequence: TGTGCCAGCAGAGTTTTGGGGCAGAGCACAGATACGCAGTATTTT.